This entry lists 30 T cell receptor beta chains sequenced from one sample in a study of blood T cell repertoires in COVID-19. Here immunoSEQ multiplex PCR was the method, and the copy in TCRdb shows in-frame clones only, minus some. This repertoire shows over 200,000 clones, just under 90% found once; its top ten account for less than 1.5%. Sequencing used PBMCs or T cells enriched from blood (not recorded which). The source is a man aged 25-45 years who had recovered from COVID-19.

The sample holds one count of this clone. The rearrangement joins TRBV5-1 to TRBJ2-5, with 9 bases matching TRBD1. V shed 3 bases and J 2 bases; nucleotides not matched to a gene: 5. The CDR3 length is 15 residues. Germline V gives CDR1 SGHRS, CDR2 YFSETQ. CDR3 protein: CASSWGQGGQETQYF. CDR3 bases: TGCGCCAGCAGCTGGGGACAGGGAGGGCAAGAGACCCAGTACTTC.

This chain links TRBV11-2 with TRBJ2-3, with 10 bases fitting TRBD1. Losses at the gene ends were 4 bases for V and 4 bases for J; bases not matched to a gene: 2. Germline CDR1 reads SGHAT; CDR2 reads FQNNGV. CDR3 length: 14 amino acids. The CDR3 region has the DNA TGTGCCAGCAGCTGGGACAGGGGTCCAGATACGCAGTATTTT. It codes for CASSWDRGPDTQYF.

The V call is TRBV30, the J call TRBJ2-5; D gene unclear. Germline CDR1 GTSNPN, CDR2 SVGIG (reference sequence). The CDR3 has 13 amino acids. Trimming removed 0 bases at V and 2 bases at J, with 7 bases between. CDR3 sequence reads: CAWSVQPQETQYF. For the CDR3, the DNA is TGTGCCTGGAGTGTACAGCCTCAAGAGACCCAGTACTTC.

The chain is built from TRBV14 and TRBJ2-7; D not resolved. Looked up from germline, CDR1 is SGHDN and CDR2 is FVKESK. The CDR3 runs to 13 residues. V gave up 0 bases and J gave up 5 bases, with 8 bases separating them. In DNA, the CDR3 is TGTGCCAGCAGCCAAGATAGCCATCACGAGCAGTACTTC. Translating gives CASSQDSHHEQYF. The full variable domain, rest sourced from reference TRBV14 and TRBJ2-7, is EAGVTQFPSHSVIEKGQTVTLRCDPISGHDNLYWYRRVMGKEIKFLLHFVKESKQDESGMPNNRFLAERTGGTYSTLKVQPAELEDSGVYFCASSQDSHHEQYFGPGTRLTVT.

The V gene is TRBV28, the J gene TRBJ2-2, with no clear D. Trimming stripped 3 bases from V and 7 bases from J, with 9 bases between. The CDR3 sequence is 13 residues long. Germline CDR1 is MDHEN and CDR2 is SYDVKM. CDR3 sequence (DNA): TGTGCCAGCAGTTTTGGTTCGGGCGGGGAGCTGTTTTTT. Translated: CASSFGSGGELFF.

This chain links TRBV11-3 with TRBJ1-1, with D perhaps TRBD1 (5 bases). V lost 2 bases to trimming and J lost 8 bases, with 12 bases between them. CDR3 length: 13 amino acids. In germline, CDR1 is SGHNT, CDR2 YENEEA. CDR3 nucleotide sequence: TGTGCCAGCAGCTTAACCGGGGGTAGGGAAGCTTTCTTT. Translated: CASSLTGGREAFF.

The chain carries TRBV3-1 (or the pseudogene TRBV3-2) and TRBJ2-1, with D possibly TRBD1 on 6 matching bases. The CDR3 is 18 residues long. Germline V gene data show CDR1 as LGHDT and CDR2 as YNNKEL (reference sequence). The germline V and J ends were trimmed by 1 base and 3 bases, with 19 bases remaining between them. CDR3 sequence: CASSQAPQGGANYNEQFF. The CDR3 coding sequence is TGTGCCAGCAGCCAAGCACCTCAAGGGGGAGCGAACTACAATGAGCAGTTCTTC.

The chain combines TRBV13 with TRBJ2-5, with a possible D match to TRBD2 (6 bases). V dropped 2 bases and J dropped 1 base, with 8 bases sitting between them. The CDR3 is 14 residues long. Germline loops: CDR1 PRHDT, CDR2 FYEKMQ (reference sequence). CDR3 in DNA: TGTGCCAGCAGCTTATCGACTAGCCAAGAGACCCAGTACTTC. Its protein is CASSLSTSQETQYF.

V and J are TRBV21-1 and TRBJ1-4; TRBD1, as called in the table, went unchecked against the DNA. TRBV21-1 is a pseudogene segment. The CDR3 loop spans 16 amino acids. DNA of the CDR3: TGTGCCAGCAGCAAAGGACAGCCTGCAACTAATGAAAAACTGTTTTTT. Translation: CASSKGQPATNEKLFF.

The chain has TRBV5-1 and TRBJ2-1; D unresolved. This CDR3 comprises 16 residues. The V end lost 2 bases, the J end lost 0 bases, and 12 bases lay between the germline ends. CDR1 and CDR2 from the germline V gene are SGHRS and YFSETQ. The CDR3 protein is CASSLLGTNSYNEQFF. CDR3 coding DNA: TGCGCCAGCAGCTTATTAGGTACTAACTCCTACAATGAGCAGTTCTTC.

The chain carries TRBV28 and TRBJ2-4; no reliable D call. This CDR3 region has 16 residues. V was clipped by 3 bases and J by 0 bases, with 12 bases between them. Germline loops: CDR1 MDHEN, CDR2 SYDVKM. CDR3 DNA: TGTGCCAGCAGTTTTGAAAGGAGTCTAGCCAAAAACATTCAGTACTTC. Protein: CASSFERSLAKNIQYF. Filled out from reference TRBV28 and TRBJ2-4, the complete variable domain reads DVKVTQSSRYLVKRTGEKVFLECVQDMDHENMFWYRQDPGLGLRLIYFSYDVKMKEKGDIPEGYSVSREKKERFSLILESASTNQTSMYLCASSFERSLAKNIQYFGAGTRLSVL.

This clone came up once. This chain uses TRBV5-3 with TRBJ2-1; D is possibly TRBD2 (5 bases). TRBV5-3 is filed as an ORF, its function uncertain. This CDR3 is 16 amino acids long. V gave up 4 bases and J gave up 1 base, with 15 bases separating them. CDR3 in amino acids: CARSTNFRRSYNEQFF. The CDR3 nucleotides are TGTGCCAGAAGCACCAATTTTAGGAGGTCCTACAATGAGCAGTTCTTC.

Turning to this clone: Compared with germline, one end of the junction differs, possibly owing to a read error. The chain uses TRBV15 and TRBJ2-7; a possible D gene is TRBD2 (6 bases). The CDR3 totals 13 residues. Germline V lookup: CDR1 LNHNV, CDR2 YYDKDF (reference sequence). In DNA, the CDR3 is TGTGCCACCAGCAGCGATACCGGGACTCCGAGTGACTTC. It encodes CATSSDTGTPSDF.

This rearrangement joins TRBV6-5 to TRBJ1-1; 10 positions agree with TRBD1. The CDR3 length is 15 residues. Germline assignment: CDR1 MNHEY and CDR2 SVGAGI. Germline trimming cut 2 bases from V and 8 bases from J; bases unmatched to any gene: 8. The CDR3 region is CASSYGTGATKEAFF. The CDR3 region has the DNA TGTGCCAGCAGTTACGGGACAGGGGCGACCAAGGAAGCTTTCTTT.

The chain carries TRBV2 and TRBJ2-3, with D possibly TRBD1 on 6 matching bases. The CDR3 totals 16 residues. The V and J ends lost 5 bases and 2 bases respectively, with 17 bases between them. Germline values: CDR1 SNHLY, CDR2 FYNNEI. The CDR3 DNA sequence: TGTGCCAGCAGTCGAACGCCGACAGGCCACACAGATACGCAGTATTTT. Encoded protein: CASSRTPTGHTDTQYF.

The chain's CDR3 is CASSHTIGQVNTEAFF. CDR3 DNA: TGTGCCAGCAGCCATACCATCGGACAGGTGAACACTGAAGCTTTCTTT. The V gene is TRBV6-2 or TRBV6-3, the J gene TRBJ1-1; 7 nucleotides match TRBD1. The germline V gene encodes CDR1 MNHEY and CDR2 SVGEGT. After removal of 6 bases from V and 0 bases from J, the junction contained 10 bases not matched to a gene. The CDR3 spans 16 residues.

The chain joins TRBV6-9 to TRBJ2-7; unclear D gene. This CDR3 has 15 residues. Germline CDR1 reads MNHGY; CDR2 reads SVAAGI. The V end was cut by 5 bases, the J end by 1 base, with 15 bases between. CDR3 sequence (DNA): TGTGCCAGCAGTAGTTTCGGTATAGTATCCTACGAGCAGTACTTC. It is translated as CASSSFGIVSYEQYF.

The chain recombines TRBV3-1 (or the pseudogene TRBV3-2) with TRBJ1-2; D may be TRBD1 (5 bases). With 0 bases removed from V and 3 bases from J, the gap between germline ends came to 14 bases. Germline loops: CDR1 LGHDT, CDR2 YNNKEL (reference sequence). This CDR3 comprises 16 residues. CDR3 region: CASSQDLFQGDYGYTF. As DNA, the CDR3 is TGTGCCAGCAGCCAAGATCTGTTCCAGGGCGACTATGGCTACACCTTC.

V is TRBV21-1 and J is TRBJ1-3. TRBV21-1 has pseudogene status. CDR3 length: 19 amino acids. As DNA, the CDR3 is TGTGCCAGCAGCAAAGGGAATACCTCCGGGAAACACTCTGGAAACACCATATATTTT. It codes for CASSKGNTSGKHSGNTIYF.

The genes are TRBV16 and TRBJ1-2; 7 positions agree with TRBD1. CDR3 length equals 19 residues. The germline gives CDR1 KGHSY, CDR2 FQNENV. J gave up 0 bases and V 1 base, and 14 bases lay outside the gene matches. CDR3 nucleotides: TGTGCCAGCAGCCAATATACTTCTTCGGGGGACAGAACTAACTATGGCTACACCTTC. Protein: CASSQYTSSGDRTNYGYTF.

The J gene is TRBJ2-7, the V gene TRBV6-5; 9 nucleotides line up with TRBD2. This CDR3 has 14 amino acids. V was pared by 7 bases and J by 5 bases, with 9 bases of the junction left unmatched. Germline loops: CDR1 MNHEY, CDR2 SVGAGI. CDR3 nucleotides: TGTGCCAGCACCCCAAGCGGGGGGTTCAACGAGCAGTACTTC. It translates to CASTPSGGFNEQYF.

The rearrangement uses TRBV15 and TRBJ2-5, with a weak D call TRBD1 (6 bases). CDR3 size: 13 residues. The germline V gene has CDR1 LNHNV and CDR2 YYDKDF (reference sequence). Trimming cost V 5 bases and J 5 bases, with 12 bases left between them. Written as DNA, the CDR3 is TGTGCCACCAGCCCGGACAGTCGCGAGACCCAGTACTTC. It codes for CATSPDSRETQYF.

The chain combines TRBV5-1 with TRBJ1-1, with D perhaps matching TRBD1 (5 bases). The V gene's germline CDR1 is SGHRS and CDR2 YFSETQ. The CDR3 loop spans 15 amino acids. Trimming left V 5 bases short and J 1 base short, with 15 bases between. The CDR3 region has the DNA TGCGCCAGCAGTTCGTCGGGAGGGGCGAACACTGAAGCTTTCTTT. Encoded protein: CASSSSGGANTEAFF.

The V gene is TRBV6-4, the J gene TRBJ1-4, with unresolved D. V lost 6 bases to trimming and J lost 7 bases, with 9 bases between them. The CDR3 sequence is 12 residues long. The germline CDR1 and CDR2 sequences are MRHNA and SNTAGT. The CDR3 DNA reads as TGTGCCAGCAGACGGGGAGGTGAAAAACTGTTTTTT. This gives the protein CASRRGGEKLFF.

The V call is TRBV15, the J call TRBJ1-1; a weak D match, TRBD1 (6 bases). V lost 7 bases, J lost 1 base, and 10 bases lay in between. CDR1 LNHNV and CDR2 YYDKDF come from the germline V gene (reference sequence). The CDR3 loop spans 13 amino acids. The CDR3 loop reads CATKLDRNTEAFF. For the CDR3, the DNA is TGTGCCACCAAACTGGACAGGAACACTGAAGCTTTCTTT.

The chain has TRBV4-2 and TRBJ2-1; no reliable D call. CDR3 size: 15 residues. Trimming removed 0 bases at V and 1 base at J, with 7 bases between. Germline V gene sequence: CDR1 LGHNA, CDR2 YNFKEQ. The CDR3: CASSQDRLSYNEQFF. The CDR3, as DNA: TGTGCCAGCAGCCAAGACCGACTTTCCTACAATGAGCAGTTCTTC.

V is TRBV6-5 and J is TRBJ2-3; D possibly corresponds to TRBD1 (5 bases). Trimming stripped 4 bases from V and 5 bases from J, with 16 bases between. The germline V gene encodes CDR1 MNHEY and CDR2 SVGAGI. This CDR3 is 15 amino acids long. The CDR3 here is CASSSLSRQRDTQYF. CDR3 in DNA: TGTGCCAGCAGTTCCCTATCGCGACAGAGAGATACGCAGTATTTT.

V is TRBV6-5 and J is TRBJ2-3; 7 bases fit TRBD1. This CDR3 spans 13 amino acids. Germline values: CDR1 MNHEY, CDR2 SVGAGI. The junction had 0 bases not matched to a gene; V was cut back by 6 bases and J by 0 bases. CDR3 sequence (DNA): TGTGCCAGCAGACAGGGGAGCACAGATACGCAGTATTTT. Its protein is CASRQGSTDTQYF.

The chain uses TRBV4-1 and TRBJ1-1; 12 positions match TRBD1. The V gene end was trimmed by 5 bases and the J gene end by 1 base; junction bases not matched to a gene: 8. CDR3 length equals 17 residues. Per germline, CDR1 MGHRA and CDR2 YSYEKL. CDR3: CASSFRDRGPQNTEAFF. As DNA, the CDR3 is TGCGCCAGCAGCTTCCGGGACAGGGGGCCTCAGAACACTGAAGCTTTCTTT.

The rearrangement uses TRBV6-1 and TRBJ1-6, with a possible D match to TRBD1 (5 bases). The V end lost 2 bases, the J end lost 9 bases, and 20 bases lay between the germline ends. CDR3 length: 17 residues. The germline V gene has CDR1 MNHNS and CDR2 SASEGT. The CDR3 sequence is CASSELGRRGYFSPLHF. CDR3 sequence (DNA): TGTGCCAGCAGTGAACTGGGGCGGAGGGGATATTTTTCACCCCTCCACTTT.